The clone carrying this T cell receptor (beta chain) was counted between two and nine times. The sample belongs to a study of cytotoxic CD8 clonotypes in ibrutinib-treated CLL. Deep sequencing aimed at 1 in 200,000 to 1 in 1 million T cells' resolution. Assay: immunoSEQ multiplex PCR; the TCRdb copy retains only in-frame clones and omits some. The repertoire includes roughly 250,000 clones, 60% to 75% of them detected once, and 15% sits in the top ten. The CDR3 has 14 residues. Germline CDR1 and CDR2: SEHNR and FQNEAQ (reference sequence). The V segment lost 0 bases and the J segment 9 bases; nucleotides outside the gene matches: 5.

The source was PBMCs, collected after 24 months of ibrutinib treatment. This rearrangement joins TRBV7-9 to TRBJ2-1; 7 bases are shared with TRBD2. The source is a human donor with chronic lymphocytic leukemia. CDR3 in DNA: TGTGCCAGCAGCTTAGCATCGTCTAGCGGTGAGCAGTTCTTC. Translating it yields CASSLASSSGEQFF.